This passage covers 2 T cell receptor beta chains from one sample sequenced in a study of OX40 agonist ivuxolimab in advanced cancers. Repertoires were generated with immunoSEQ multiplex PCR, while TCRdb's copy carries only in-frame clones and drops some. The sample shows about 30,000 clones, 80% to 90% of them seen only once. The source material was CD4+ or CD8+ T cells sorted from blood, sampled in a trial of the OX40 agonist ivuxolimab. The receptor set was obtained from an adult with an advanced solid tumor such as melanoma, head and neck, liver or kidney cancer.

The rearrangement joins TRBV18 to TRBJ2-5; maybe TRBD1 (6 bases). Looked up from germline, CDR1 is KGHSH and CDR2 is LQKENI. CDR3 size: 14 residues. The V end lost 4 bases, the J end lost 5 bases, and 14 bases lay between the germline ends. CDR3 sequence reads: CASSHPGERETQYF. As DNA, the CDR3 is TGTGCCAGCTCACACCCAGGGGAGCGGGAGACCCAGTACTTC. The full variable domain, in which reference TRBV18 and TRBJ2-5 provide the parts outside the CDR3, is NAGVMQNPRHLVRRRGQEARLRCSPMKGHSHVYWYRQLPEEGLKFMVYLQKENIIDESGMPKERFSAEFPKEGPSILRIQQVVRGDSAAYFCASSHPGERETQYFGPGTRLLVL.

The chain recombines TRBV7-9 with TRBJ1-5; unclear D gene. This CDR3 is 13 amino acids long. V dropped 2 bases and J dropped 4 bases, with 6 bases sitting between them. Germline CDR1 is SEHNR and CDR2 is FQNEAQ (reference sequence). In DNA, the CDR3 is TGTGCCAGCAGCTTAATGGGGAATCAGCCCCAGCATTTT. Protein product: CASSLMGNQPQHF.